This T cell receptor beta chain emerged from a study of blood T cells in healthy people across ages. Study-level background: Template switching recovered approximately one barcoded beta molecule for every two T cells.

Between the trimmed V and J ends, which lost 0 bases and 2 bases, there was a span of 9 bases. Germline CDR1 LGHNA, CDR2 YNFKEQ. This CDR3 region has 15 residues. Drawing of peripheral blood yielded ten milliliters from each donor. A minimum of 5 micrograms of total RNA was extracted per sample. A second PCR of 7 to 11 cycles used a sample-barcoded 5' primer and a J-beta primer mix. Every single cDNA molecule received a tag from a template-switch adaptor with 12 random nucleotides. TCRdb reprocessed the 5' RACE reads via MiXCR and lists one record per CDR3 protein. The sample contains 890,000 or so distinct CDR3 sequences, about 62% of which appear only once. This clonotype was recorded a few times.

Sequenced sample: blood. The chain has TRBV4-2 and TRBJ2-3; D call uncertain. The sequence came from a man younger than 45 in good health. For the CDR3, the DNA is TGTGCCAGCAGCCAAGACGGCGAGATCACAGATACGCAGTATTTT. Translated: CASSQDGEITDTQYF.